The text below deals with one T cell receptor (beta chain). Trimming stripped 5 bases from V and 6 bases from J, with 13 bases between. The CDR3 loop spans 13 amino acids. Germline CDR1 reads MNHEY; CDR2 reads SVGAGI. The TCR beta repertoire was assessed by survey-level immunoSEQ sequencing. The protocol was immunoSEQ multiplex PCR, while the TCRdb copy is restricted to in-frame clones and leaves out a portion. The table lists under 55,000 clones, more than 85% of them singletons. The chain has TRBV6-5 and TRBJ1-2; weak D call: TRBD1 (6 bases). The sample comprised PBMCs. The TCR was taken from a middle-aged man with rheumatoid arthritis. CDR3 sequence (DNA): TGTGCCAGCAGTCTCGACAGGATGGATGGCTACACCTTC. Translation: CASSLDRMDGYTF.